This T cell receptor (beta chain) was profiled in a study of Ad26.COV2.S vaccination and SARS-CoV-2 variants. Whole-study results and caveats: Reported post-vaccination CD8+ and CD4+ T cell responses to spike showed substantial breadth. The TCR breadth and depth analyses may have produced an underestimate of total T cell responses. People who got the vaccine or the placebo had similar non-spike TCR breadth. Individuals receiving vaccine had higher spike-specific TCR breadth than placebo recipients did.

The repertoire was sequenced with immunoSEQ multiplex PCR; TCRdb's copy has only in-frame clones and lacks some. Among some 180,000 clones listed, 87% were seen once. The CDR3 loop spans 17 amino acids. V was pared by 3 bases and J by 7 bases, with 23 bases between. Germline V gives CDR1 SGHDT, CDR2 YYEEEE. A note on this clone: Its antigen remains unidentified.

The rearrangement links TRBV5-6 to TRBJ2-1; D might be TRBD1 or TRBD2, each matching 5 bases. Sequenced material: peripheral blood, taken after recovery from COVID-19. This receptor was taken from a human donor who had recovered from COVID-19. The CDR3 spells CASSWVVGGTLGNEQFF. CDR3 DNA: TGTGCCAGCAGCTGGGTGGTCGGTGGGACGCTGGGGAATGAGCAGTTCTTC.